A selection of T cell receptor beta chains follows, all from one sample in a study of post-analysis software for immune sequencing data. TCRdb re-analysed the PCR reads in MiXCR, keeping a single row per CDR3 protein. The sample holds some 800,000 distinct CDR3 sequences, around 45% seen once. The material sequenced was blood. Receptors were obtained from a girl under 18 with multiple sclerosis. Both conserved end residues are trimmed from each CDR3.

cdr3_length v_call cdr3_aa
15 TRBV20-1 SAVGTSSFRSYNEQF
12 TRBV5-1 ASSLAGAPGEQF
12 TRBV12-3/TRBV12-4 ASTLGNRAHEQY
15 TRBV10-3 AISDPRANSGRDTQY
14 TRBV12-3/TRBV12-4 ASSPHNEGSNTEAF
13 TRBV7-7 ASSVRDRLNSPLH
14 TRBV29-1 SGVGAQGRAADTQY
13 TRBV15 ATSMRTGKRNEQF
11 TRBV6-5 ASSYGTSGEQY
19 TRBV27 ASSLRSAGLAGGPLGETQY
13 TRBV7-2 ASSLGAGGPDTQY
10 TRBV29-1 SVGLGTDEQY
13 TRBV10-1 ASGGAAEVNTEAF
12 TRBV12-5 ASGLFSGTYGYT
13 TRBV12-3/TRBV12-4 ASSSEGQSAYEQY
13 TRBV29-1 SVEGTGEANYGYT
20 TRBV24-1 ATSANRDPQSGLAPYQETQY
11 TRBV18 ASSPKASNEQF
14 TRBV5-6 ASSLRLGISHNEQF
14 TRBV4-3 ASSQVVGPEADTQY
9 TRBV7-9 ASSWGTEQF
13 TRBV6-4 ASSDSTSARNEQF
11 TRBV29-1 SVGFGVGAEQF
13 TRBV29-1 SVEIGASLTDTQY
13 TRBV6-6 ASSYGDRGRETQY
13 TRBV7-2 ASSLQGELSSPLH
11 TRBV12-3/TRBV12-4 ASSWFQGNEQF
11 TRBV6-5 ASSYGSDRELF
12 TRBV15 ATSRDRGGYEQY
12 TRBV20-1 SARDPREIDEQY
13 TRBV6-5 ASSNTGTATYEQY
13 TRBV6-5 ASSEGLAGGETQY
13 TRBV7-2 ASSLMGGMDYGYT
14 TRBV9 ASSEGSSGRLFEQY
13 TRBV20-1 SSPGAALGRNEQF
12 TRBV7-3 VSSWDLGGLTQY
12 TRBV20-1 SARRSATNYGYT
12 TRBV24-1 ATSDGGASNEQF
11 TRBV6-1 ASSAAANYGYT
11 TRBV29-1 SVIAGAPYEQY